This record looks at one T cell receptor (beta chain) sequence and its context. Sample time point: baseline, week 1 (first vaccination visit). Treatment reported: pre-vaccination baseline after standard-of-care therapy. Donor diagnoses consisted of new WHO grade 3 or 4 IDH1-mutant, ATRX-lost astrocytomas. The record originates from a study of a mutant IDH1 vaccine in newly diagnosed glioma. Study overall: Patients were pretreated with radiotherapy, temozolomide, or both, mostly both.

Sequencing used immunoSEQ multiplex PCR; TCRdb keeps in-frame clones, though not all of them. Seen here are tens of thousands of clones, about 80% observed once, and the top ten hold 9%. CDR1 is SQVTM and CDR2 is ANQGSEA in the germline V gene. CDR3 size: 13 residues. The V and J ends lost 7 bases and 0 bases respectively, with 12 bases between them. This chain joins TRBV29-1 and TRBJ2-5; D is unclear. Sequencing was performed on peripheral blood mononuclear cells (PBMCs), taken from a glioma patient treated with radiotherapy, temozolomide or both. The receptor comes from a man between 45 and 60 years old with glioma. Some clones in this sample may be carry-over from other donors' samples. The CDR3 spells CSAASSYQETQYF. DNA for the CDR3: TGCAGCGCTGCGTCTTCGTACCAAGAGACCCAGTACTTC.